The clone carrying this T cell receptor beta chain was seen only a few times. A single record per CDR3 protein comes from TCRdb applying MiXCR to the RT-PCR reads. In the table there are hundreds of thousands of distinct CDR3 sequences, over 12% of which are singletons. The V end lost 5 bases, the J end lost 5 bases, and 21 bases lay between the germline ends. This CDR3 is built from 16 residues. CDR1 is SGHAT, CDR2 FQDESV, per germline (reference sequence). This TCR was sampled from a female donor in good health, serving as a healthy control. Sequenced input: memory CD4+ T cells from blood. J is TRBJ1-1 and V is TRBV11-1; possibly TRBD1 for D (6 bases). The CDR3 DNA reads TGTGCCAGCAGCCCCCGATGGGGGCGACGGTATACTGAAGCTTTCTTT. Translating gives CASSPRWGRRYTEAFF.